This TCR beta chain was profiled in a study of early T cells in non-severe SARS-CoV-2 infection. Study summary: The study sequenced bulk RNA from unsorted whole blood, with chains unpaired.

General study points: VDJdb matching skewed toward anti-spike CD8 responses, missing private and CD4 specificities.

This clonotype appeared a few times. The target antigen is unknown. Researchers attached unique molecular identifiers to individual cDNA molecules. TCRdb redid the calling of the 5' RACE reads with MiXCR, one entry per CDR3 protein. The sample records roughly 83,000 distinct CDR3 sequences, 8.5% to 12% being singletons. The starting material was whole blood, obtained at baseline. The sequence derives from an adult who was a healthcare worker with PCR-confirmed SARS-CoV-2 infection or an uninfected control (not recorded which).

CDR3 sequence (DNA): TGTGCCAGCAGCTGGGACGGGGACTCCTACGAGCAGTACTTC. Translating gives CASSWDGDSYEQYF. The chain employs TRBV5-5 and TRBJ2-7; either TRBD1 or TRBD2 may supply D (5 bases each). V was cut by 3 bases and J by 0 bases, with 10 bases left in between. CDR1 is SGHKS and CDR2 is YYEKEE in the germline V gene (reference sequence). This CDR3 has 14 amino acids.